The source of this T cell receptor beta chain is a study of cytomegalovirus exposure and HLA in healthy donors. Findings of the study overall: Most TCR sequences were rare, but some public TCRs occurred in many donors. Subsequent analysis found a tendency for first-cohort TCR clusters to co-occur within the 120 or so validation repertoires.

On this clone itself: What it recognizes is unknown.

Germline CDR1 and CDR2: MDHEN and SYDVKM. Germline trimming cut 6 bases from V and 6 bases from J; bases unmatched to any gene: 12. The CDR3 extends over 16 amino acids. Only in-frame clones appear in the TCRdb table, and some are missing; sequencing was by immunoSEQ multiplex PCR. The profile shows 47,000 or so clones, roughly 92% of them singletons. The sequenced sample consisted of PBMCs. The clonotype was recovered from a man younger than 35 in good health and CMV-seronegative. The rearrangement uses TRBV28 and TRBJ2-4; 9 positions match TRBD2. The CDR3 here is CASSNGGSGRRNIQYF. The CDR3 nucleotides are TGTGCCAGCAGCAATGGGGGGAGCGGGAGGAGAAACATTCAGTACTTC.